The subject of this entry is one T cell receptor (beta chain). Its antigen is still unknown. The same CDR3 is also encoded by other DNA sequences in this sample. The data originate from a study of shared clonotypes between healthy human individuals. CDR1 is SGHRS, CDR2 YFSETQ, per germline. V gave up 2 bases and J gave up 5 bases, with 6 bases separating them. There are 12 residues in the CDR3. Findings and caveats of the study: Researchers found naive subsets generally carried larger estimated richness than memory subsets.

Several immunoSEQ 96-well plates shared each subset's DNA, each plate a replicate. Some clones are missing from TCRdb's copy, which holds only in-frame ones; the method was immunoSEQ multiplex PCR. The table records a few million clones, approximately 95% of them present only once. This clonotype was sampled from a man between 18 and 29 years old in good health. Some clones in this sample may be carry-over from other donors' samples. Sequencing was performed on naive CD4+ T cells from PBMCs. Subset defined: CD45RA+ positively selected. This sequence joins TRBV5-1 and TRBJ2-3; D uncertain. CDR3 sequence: CASSLGLDTQYF. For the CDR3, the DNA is TGCGCCAGCAGCTTAGGGCTAGATACGCAGTATTTT.